A single sample is the source of the 20 T cell receptor beta chains below, sequenced in a study of T cell responses to AZD1222 COVID-19 vaccine. Assay: immunoSEQ multiplex PCR; the TCRdb copy retains only in-frame clones and omits some. The sample lists some 100,000 clones, around 90% seen once, with 3.5% in the top ten. Sequencing was performed on peripheral blood, taken 28 days after the second AZD1222 dose. These receptors all stem from an adult who received the AZD1222 COVID-19 vaccine.

The rearrangement joins TRBV20-1 to TRBJ2-7; TRBD1 matches at 8 bases. V was pared by 5 bases and J by 6 bases, with 3 bases of the junction left unmatched. Germline-derived CDR1 and CDR2 are DFQATT and SNEGSKA (reference sequence). The CDR3 runs to 11 residues. This CDR3 is CSADRGREQYF. For the CDR3, the DNA is TGCAGTGCTGACAGGGGACGCGAGCAGTACTTC.

The count of this clone is one. V and J are TRBV11-3 and TRBJ2-6; a possible D gene is TRBD1 (5 bases). Germline V gene data show CDR1 as SGHNT and CDR2 as YENEEA. The CDR3 is 15 residues long. Trimming took 5 bases from V and 1 from J, leaving 9 bases between them. The CDR3 region has the DNA TGTGCCAGCAGCCTCGACAGTTCTGGGGCCAACGTCCTGACTTTC. Residues: CASSLDSSGANVLTF.

This sequence joins TRBV7-8 and TRBJ1-2; D is undetermined. V was trimmed by 0 bases and J by 8 bases, leaving 13 bases between them. Germline loops: CDR1 SGHVS, CDR2 FQNEAQ. The CDR3 spans 14 residues. The CDR3 coding sequence is TGTGCCAGCAGCTTAGCGAACTTAGCGGGCGGCTACACCTTC. Its translation: CASSLANLAGGYTF.

The chain couples TRBV7-2 to TRBJ2-3; 7 bases are a match to TRBD2. Germline assignment: CDR1 SGHTA and CDR2 FQGNSA. With V trimmed by 5 bases and J by 4 bases, 9 bases remained unmatched. The CDR3 length is 15 residues. The CDR3 loop is CASSPRLRGADTQYF. CDR3 bases: TGTGCCAGCAGCCCCCGGTTACGGGGGGCAGATACGCAGTATTTT.

This clone was found once. The chain has TRBV7-3 and TRBJ1-5, with D possibly being TRBD1 (6 bases). The CDR3 has 13 residues. With 5 bases removed from V and 3 bases from J, the gap between germline ends came to 8 bases. Germline V gene data show CDR1 as SGHTA and CDR2 as FQGTGA. The DNA of the CDR3 is TGTGCCAGCAGCCCGGGACACAATCAGCCCCAGCATTTT. Translating gives CASSPGHNQPQHF.

The chain couples TRBV7-2 to TRBJ2-5, with 14 bases identical to TRBD2. The CDR3 covers 17 residues. Germline CDR1 SGHTA, CDR2 FQGNSA. V lost 4 bases and J lost 5; bases outside the gene matches: 9. CDR3 region: CASSSGLAGVKGETQYF. The CDR3 DNA reads as TGTGCCAGCAGCTCGGGACTAGCGGGGGTCAAGGGGGAGACCCAGTACTTC.

The chain links TRBV12-3 or TRBV12-4 to TRBJ2-2, with no clear D. The CDR3 extends over 12 amino acids. Trimming took 6 bases from V and 3 from J, leaving 5 bases between them. The CDR3 DNA follows: TGTGCCAGCAGGATGGACACCGGGGAGCTGTTTTTT. It codes for CASRMDTGELFF.

The genes are TRBV6-6 and TRBJ1-1; D call uncertain. V gave up 7 bases and J gave up 0 bases, with 12 bases separating them. Germline-derived CDR1 and CDR2 are MNHNY and SVGAGI (reference sequence). The CDR3 sequence is 14 residues long. For the CDR3, the DNA is TGTGCCAGCATCGACCGAAGGATGAACACTGAAGCTTTCTTT. Residues: CASIDRRMNTEAFF.

This chain links TRBV20-1 with TRBJ2-3; D possibly corresponds to TRBD1 (7 bases). This CDR3 has 11 residues. Trimming pared 5 bases from V and 6 bases from J, leaving 9 bases between. The germline CDR1 and CDR2 sequences are DFQATT and SNEGSKA (reference sequence). The CDR3, as DNA: TGCAGTGCTCCAGGGGGGGATACGCAGTATTTT. This codes for CSAPGGDTQYF.

This clone was seen a handful of times. The rearrangement uses TRBV7-2 and TRBJ2-7; 7 bases map to TRBD2. The CDR3 is made up of 15 amino acids. V shed 1 base and J 5 bases; nucleotides not matched to a gene: 8. From germline, CDR1 is SGHTA and CDR2 FQGNSA. The CDR3 bases are TGTGCCAGCAGCTTAGAGCCACTAGCGAGGAACGAGCAGTACTTC. Translated: CASSLEPLARNEQYF.

The chain uses TRBV19 and TRBJ1-5; D remains ambiguous. Deletions cut 7 bases from V and 6 bases from J, with 16 bases between. The CDR3 loop spans 14 amino acids. The germline V gene encodes CDR1 LNHDA and CDR2 SQIVND (reference sequence). The CDR3: CASTAGVRTQPQHF. The CDR3 nucleotides read TGTGCCAGTACCGCCGGGGTCAGAACTCAGCCCCAGCATTTT.

The table lists this clone with a few counts. The chain couples TRBV4-2 to TRBJ1-2; D is possibly TRBD1 (5 bases). Trimming removed 0 bases at V and 6 bases at J, with 11 bases between. Germline assignment: CDR1 LGHNA and CDR2 YNFKEQ. The CDR3 has 14 amino acids. CDR3 in DNA: TGTGCCAGCAGCCAAGATCCAGGGCGGAATGGCTACACCTTC. It yields the protein CASSQDPGRNGYTF.

The V and J genes are TRBV10-3 and TRBJ1-1; 7 bases are shared with TRBD1. Germline V gives CDR1 ENHRY, CDR2 SYGVKD. CDR3 length equals 18 residues. The V segment lost 6 bases and the J segment 0 bases; nucleotides outside the gene matches: 16. The CDR3 DNA reads TGTGCCATCAGGGGGACAGTAGCGGTCGATACCATGAACACTGAAGCTTTCTTT. Translating it yields CAIRGTVAVDTMNTEAFF.

The genes are TRBV6-6 and TRBJ1-5; TRBD1 aligns across 7 bases. CDR3 length: 15 amino acids. Germline V gene lookup returns CDR1 MNHNY and CDR2 SVGAGI (reference sequence). Trimming at V came to 4 bases and at J to 6 bases, leaving 9 bases not matched to a gene. In nucleotides, the CDR3 is TGTGCCAGCAGTTTCCAGACAGGGACGGGTCAGCCCCAGCATTTT. Translating gives CASSFQTGTGQPQHF.

This chain joins TRBV6-5 and TRBJ1-2, with a weak D call TRBD1 (6 bases). The V gene lost 0 bases and the J gene lost 6 bases, with 17 bases spanning the gap. The CDR3 is made up of 16 amino acids. Germline lookup yields CDR1 MNHEY and CDR2 SVGAGI. CDR3: CASSYSSSGGINGYTF. In DNA, the CDR3 is TGTGCCAGCAGTTACTCATCTTCCGGGGGCATCAATGGCTACACCTTC.

Only a few counts were recorded for this clone. The DNA of the CDR3 is TGTGCCAGCAGTACCTCAGGGGACGAGCAGTACTTC. Residues: CASSTSGDEQYF. This chain uses TRBV6-5 with TRBJ2-7; TRBD1 is a possible D gene (6 bases). The CDR3 sequence is 12 residues long. Germline V gene data show CDR1 as MNHEY and CDR2 as SVGAGI. V lost 5 bases, J lost 5 bases, and 10 bases lay in between.

CDR3 DNA sequence: TGTGCCAGCAGTTACTCTACGCCAAACTATGGCTACACCTTC. Its protein product is CASSYSTPNYGYTF. J is TRBJ1-2 and V is TRBV6-2 or TRBV6-3; D uncertain. This CDR3 is built from 14 residues. The germline V and J ends were trimmed by 0 bases and 2 bases, with 7 bases remaining between them. Per germline, CDR1 MNHEY and CDR2 SVGEGT.

The table lists this clone with a count of one. The V and J genes are TRBV19 and TRBJ2-7; 12 bases line up with TRBD2. Germline CDR1 is LNHDA and CDR2 is SQIVND (reference sequence). The V and J ends lost 3 bases and 0 bases, in that order; junction bases with no gene match: 3. The length of the CDR3 is 16 residues. CDR3: CASSILLAGGSYEQYF. DNA for the CDR3: TGTGCCAGTAGTATTTTACTAGCGGGAGGCTCCTACGAGCAGTACTTC.

The gene calls are TRBV4-3 and TRBJ1-4, with no clear D. From germline, CDR1 is LGHNA and CDR2 YSLEER. V was shortened by 1 base and J by 8 bases, with 14 bases between the two germline ends. This CDR3 contains 15 residues. CDR3 in DNA: TGCGCCAGCAGCCAAGGTCTCGGCCTAAGGGAAAAACTGTTTTTT. It is translated as CASSQGLGLREKLFF.

The gene calls are TRBV10-3 and TRBJ1-2; possibly TRBD1 for D (6 bases). From germline, CDR1 is ENHRY and CDR2 SYGVKD. This CDR3 spans 14 amino acids. The ends were cut back, 2 bases at V and 7 bases at J, with 14 bases in the middle. The CDR3 sequence: CAISEAQGYGGYTF. The CDR3, as DNA: TGTGCCATCAGTGAGGCCCAGGGGTATGGTGGCTACACCTTC.